These 14 T cell receptor beta chains came from one sample sequenced in a study of cytomegalovirus exposure and HLA in healthy donors (TCRdb year 2017). The method behind the library was the immunoSEQ multiplex PCR assay. The multiplex PCR relied on a mix of 60 forward primers for TCR Vbeta segments and 13 reverse primers for TCR Jbeta segments. Imported from immuneACCESS, the table was reduced by TCRdb to in-frame sequences with V and J called. These copies leave out some clones; in studies compared against another copy, an unresolved V gene accounts for under half, and the cause of the remainder is not known. For this sample the table gives around 120,000 clones, of which 79% were detected only once. The top ten hold 3.1% of the sample. Specimen: PBMCs. Every receptor here comes from a woman aged 40 to 55 in good health and CMV-seronegative.

The sample holds one count of this clone. The V call is TRBV5-1, the J call TRBJ2-7; tentative D call: TRBD2 (6 bases). The CDR3 consists of 16 residues. Deletions cut 4 bases from V and 0 bases from J, with 17 bases between. The germline CDR1 and CDR2 sequences are SGHRS and YFSETQ. The CDR3 sequence is CASSPVVGGTSYEQYF. The CDR3 coding sequence is TGCGCCAGCAGCCCGGTGGTTGGCGGGACCTCCTACGAGCAGTACTTC.

The chain is built from TRBV19 and TRBJ2-3; 11 nucleotides line up with TRBD2. Germline assignment: CDR1 LNHDA and CDR2 SQIVND (reference sequence). The ends lost 10 bases at V and 5 bases at J; junction bases unmatched: 11. The CDR3 extends over 15 amino acids. In nucleotides, the CDR3 is TGTGCCACCGCCCCTCTAGCGGGGGGAAGAGATACGCAGTATTTT. Translating gives CATAPLAGGRDTQYF.

This clone has a handful of counts. The rearrangement uses TRBV10-2 and TRBJ2-2; 12 nucleotides align to TRBD2. Germline V CDR1 and CDR2: WSHSY, SAAADI. J gave up 13 bases and V 10 bases, and 10 bases lay outside the gene matches. CDR3 length: 13 amino acids. This CDR3 reads CATGTSGPRWLFF. The CDR3 DNA reads TGCGCCACCGGGACTAGCGGGCCCCGGTGGCTGTTTTTT.

The chain carries TRBV11-2 and TRBJ2-7, with D possibly matching TRBD1 (6 bases). V lost 0 bases and J 6 bases, leaving 9 bases between the germline ends. Germline CDR1 and CDR2: SGHAT and FQNNGV. The CDR3 totals 13 residues. The CDR3 nucleotides read TGTGCCAGCAGCTTAGATGGCAGGGGCGAGCAGTACTTC. Translation: CASSLDGRGEQYF.

This clone was observed a few times. The V gene is TRBV19, the J gene TRBJ1-1, with D perhaps TRBD1 (6 bases). Germline V gene data show CDR1 as LNHDA and CDR2 as SQIVND (reference sequence). Between the trimmed V and J ends, which lost 8 bases and 4 bases, there was a span of 14 bases. This CDR3 has 13 amino acids. The CDR3 DNA reads as TGTGCCAGTGCACAGGGTTTGAGCACTGAAGCTTTCTTT. Translation: CASAQGLSTEAFF.

The chain combines TRBV9 with TRBJ1-2; TRBD1 matches 7 bases. CDR3 length: 12 amino acids. The V and J ends lost 2 bases and 8 bases, in that order; junction bases with no gene match: 3. Germline assignment: CDR1 SGDLS and CDR2 YYNGEE. The CDR3 here is CASSVTGQGYTF. The DNA of the CDR3 is TGTGCCAGCAGCGTGACAGGGCAAGGCTACACCTTC.

This chain joins TRBV6-6 and TRBJ1-5, with D possibly being TRBD1 (5 bases). Trimming removed 4 bases from V and 7 bases from J, with 14 bases in between. CDR3 length: 14 residues. Germline V CDR1 and CDR2: MNHNY, SVGAGI (reference sequence). The CDR3 sequence is CASSSGRGGQPQHF. CDR3 nucleotides: TGTGCCAGCAGTTCGGGGCGGGGAGGACAGCCCCAGCATTTT.

This chain links TRBV19 with TRBJ1-2, with D perhaps matching TRBD1 (6 bases). This CDR3 spans 11 amino acids. In germline, CDR1 is LNHDA, CDR2 SQIVND (reference sequence). V was cut by 8 bases and J by 5 bases, with 9 bases left in between. This CDR3 is CASRRGYGYTF. The DNA of the CDR3 is TGTGCCAGTCGCAGGGGTTATGGCTACACCTTC.

In its sample, this clone was seen a few times. The V call is TRBV2, the J call TRBJ2-7; 8 bases line up with TRBD1. Germline CDR1 reads SNHLY; CDR2 reads FYNNEI. Trimming cost V 3 bases and J 2 bases; bases outside gene matches: 0. This CDR3 contains 13 residues. For the CDR3, the DNA is TGTGCCAGCAGTGAGGACAGGGCCTACGAGCAGTACTTC. It is translated as CASSEDRAYEQYF.

The table lists this clone with a few counts. This chain uses TRBV7-2 with TRBJ1-4; D may be TRBD1 (6 bases). The germline V and J ends were trimmed by 3 bases and 8 bases, with 13 bases remaining between them. The CDR3 is 14 amino acids. In germline, CDR1 is SGHTA, CDR2 FQGNSA. CDR3 amino acids: CASSFGRGDEKLFF. The CDR3 region has the DNA TGTGCCAGCAGCTTTGGCAGGGGAGACGAAAAACTGTTTTTT.

This chain links TRBV7-9 with TRBJ1-3; a possible D gene is TRBD1 (5 bases). The CDR3 consists of 15 residues. Germline lookup yields CDR1 SEHNR and CDR2 FQNEAQ (reference sequence). The V end lost 2 bases, the J end lost 4 bases, and 12 bases lay between the germline ends. CDR3 coding DNA: TGTGCCAGCAGCTTACAGGGTGGGAACGGAAACACCATATATTTT. Translating it yields CASSLQGGNGNTIYF.

The chain recombines TRBV5-1 with TRBJ2-1, with 9 bases that match TRBD2. Germline assignment: CDR1 SGHRS and CDR2 YFSETQ. This CDR3 contains 15 residues. J lost 8 bases, V lost 4 bases, and 10 bases had no gene match. The CDR3 reads CASSPLAGKIDEQFF. In nucleotides, the CDR3 is TGCGCCAGCAGCCCCCTAGCGGGAAAAATCGATGAGCAGTTCTTC.

Only a few counts were recorded for this clone. The chain recombines TRBV28 with TRBJ1-1; the D is unclear. V was cut by 3 bases and J by 1 base, with 9 bases left in between. This CDR3 is built from 14 residues. CDR1 and CDR2 from the germline V gene are MDHEN and SYDVKM. The CDR3 protein is CASSFQAGNTEAFF. CDR3 coding DNA: TGTGCCAGCAGTTTCCAGGCTGGGAACACTGAAGCTTTCTTT.

The chain couples TRBV30 to TRBJ2-3; a possible D gene is TRBD2 (5 bases). Germline values: CDR1 GTSNPN, CDR2 SVGIG (reference sequence). The length of the CDR3 is 16 residues. The V end lost 1 base, the J end lost 0 bases, and 14 bases lay between the germline ends. Here the CDR3 reads CAWSDRKRGSTDTQYF. CDR3 DNA sequence: TGTGCCTGGAGTGACCGGAAACGGGGTAGCACAGATACGCAGTATTTT.